This T cell receptor (beta chain) comes out of a study of read filtering for tumor transcriptome and immune sequencing. This clonotype was seen at least ten times. One base away lies a much larger clone, so this may be a sequencing read error. The library was built from roughly 400 ng RNA with molecular barcoded adaptors for alpha/delta and beta/gamma chains. TCRdb independently ran MiXCR on the reads; one entry per CDR3 protein. The table has tens of thousands of distinct CDR3 sequences, under 25% seen once. Bone marrow was sampled from every patient at the time of active disease. Per germline, CDR1 MDHEN and CDR2 SYDVKM. This CDR3 comprises 16 residues.

The clonotype was recovered from a donor aged 40 or over with multiple myeloma. Sequencing was performed on a population of CD138-negative cells sorted from bone marrow. This rearrangement joins TRBV28 to TRBJ1-1, with D unclear. CDR3: CASSFGRRVGNTEASF. The CDR3 DNA is TGTGCCAGCAGTTTCGGCAGGCGAGTAGGTAACACTGAAGCTTCCTTT.